One T cell receptor (beta chain) is described in this entry. These data are taken from a study of technical replicates of blood from several donors. Clones were read by immunoSEQ multiplex PCR, and TCRdb kept only the in-frame ones, dropping some. The table records around 61,000 clones, 95% to 98% of them present only once. This CDR3 region has 13 residues. Germline V gene sequence: CDR1 SGHNT, CDR2 YYREEE (reference sequence). With 3 bases clipped from V and 4 bases from J, the junction kept 2 bases outside the gene matches. Sequences were obtained from T cells isolated from PBMCs. The V and J genes are TRBV5-4 and TRBJ1-1; TRBD1 matches at 8 bases. The TCR sequence derives from a human donor in good health. The CDR3 sequence: CASSSTGGTEAFF. CDR3 nucleotides: TGTGCCAGCAGCTCCACAGGGGGCACTGAAGCTTTCTTT. Variable domain in full (rest from reference TRBV5-4 and TRBJ1-1): ETGVTQSPTHLIKTRGQQVTLRCSSQSGHNTVSWYQQALGQGPQFIFQYYREEENGRGNFPPRFSGLQFPNYSSELNVNALELDDSALYLCASSSTGGTEAFFGQGTRLTVV.